This TCR beta chain was observed in a study of T cell clonotyping in hematopoietic cell transplantation. Study information: Recipient samples before transplant were obtained post-cytoreduction.

This sample's time point: recipient sample about 28 days before transplant, after cytoreduction. Recipients were bled about 28 days pretransplant and at posttransplant days 30, 100, 180. The data were produced by immunoSEQ multiplex PCR, yet TCRdb's version contains in-frame clones alone and is incomplete. The sample shows 25,000 to 30,000 clones, about 92% of them seen only once. Study conclusions and caveats: After transplant, recipient diversity fell while pathologically expanded clonotypes grew through day 180. Graft donor and pretransplant recipient Inverse Simpson Index values predicted broader posttransplant TCR diversity.

CDR3 length: 15 amino acids. Looked up from germline, CDR1 is SGHTA and CDR2 is FQGNSA. The V end lost 6 bases, the J end lost 4 bases, and 15 bases lay between the germline ends. As regards this clone: The antigen remains unidentified.

The TCR was taken from a man aged 50 or older with acute myeloid leukemia. Some clones in this sample may be carry-over from other donors' samples. The chain carries TRBV7-2 and TRBJ2-2, with D perhaps matching TRBD2 (5 bases). This material consisted of peripheral blood mononuclear cells, taken before stem cell transplant. DNA of the CDR3: TGTGCCAGCAGGCTAGACCGCGGGTCCACCGGGGAGCTGTTTTTT. Its translation: CASRLDRGSTGELFF.